The 5 T cell receptor beta chains below come from one sample, sequenced in a study of T cell repertoires in cytomegalovirus infection. TCRdb itself ran the reads through MiXCR, one entry per CDR3 protein. In the table there are nearly 450,000 distinct CDR3 sequences, approximately 33% of which are singletons. What was sequenced was PBMCs. These receptors were obtained from a human donor in good health (CMV status not recorded). Some clones in this sample may be carry-over from other donors' samples.

A word on this clonotype: A much larger clone differs by one base, so this may be a read error. The rearrangement links TRBV7-8 to TRBJ1-4; D gene uncertain. Germline V gene data show CDR1 as SGHVS and CDR2 as FQNEAQ. The CDR3 is 14 residues long. The CDR3 reads CASSSFGFRERLFF. As DNA, the CDR3 is TGTGCCAGCAGCAGTTTCGGGTTTCGTGAAAGACTGTTTTTT.

The J gene is TRBJ2-7, the V gene TRBV4-1; D is possibly TRBD2 (5 bases). The V gene lost 0 bases and the J gene lost 6 bases, with 15 bases spanning the gap. CDR3 length equals 15 residues. Per germline, CDR1 MGHRA and CDR2 YSYEKL. The CDR3 loop is CASSQDNLAYREQYF. CDR3 sequence (DNA): TGCGCCAGCAGCCAAGATAACCTAGCTTATCGCGAGCAGTACTTC.

The chain is built from TRBV4-1 and TRBJ2-5; the D gene is possibly TRBD2 (5 bases). CDR3 size: 14 residues. Trimming pared 0 bases from V and 5 bases from J, leaving 10 bases between. Looked up from germline, CDR1 is MGHRA and CDR2 is YSYEKL. The CDR3 nucleotides are TGCGCCAGCAGCCAAGATGGCGGGTTGGAGACCCAGTACTTC. As protein: CASSQDGGLETQYF.

For this clonotype: An end of the junction differs from the germline gene, which may be a read error. The chain links TRBV19 to TRBJ1-5, with D uncertain. Germline values: CDR1 LNHDA, CDR2 SQIVND (reference sequence). This CDR3 contains 15 residues. CDR3 sequence: CASIPNTYSNQAQHF. CDR3 nucleotide sequence: TGTGCCAGTATCCCCAACACCTATAGCAATCAGGCCCAGCATTTT.

Comments on this clonotype: Being one base from a much bigger clone, this may be a read error. J is TRBJ1-2 and V is TRBV12-3 or TRBV12-4; maybe TRBD1 (5 bases). CDR3 length: 17 amino acids. The CDR3 region has the DNA TGTGCCAGCAGTTTAGTCGCTCGAGTGGCGGGGGGTTATGGCTTCACCTTC. Protein sequence: CASSLVARVAGGYGFTF.